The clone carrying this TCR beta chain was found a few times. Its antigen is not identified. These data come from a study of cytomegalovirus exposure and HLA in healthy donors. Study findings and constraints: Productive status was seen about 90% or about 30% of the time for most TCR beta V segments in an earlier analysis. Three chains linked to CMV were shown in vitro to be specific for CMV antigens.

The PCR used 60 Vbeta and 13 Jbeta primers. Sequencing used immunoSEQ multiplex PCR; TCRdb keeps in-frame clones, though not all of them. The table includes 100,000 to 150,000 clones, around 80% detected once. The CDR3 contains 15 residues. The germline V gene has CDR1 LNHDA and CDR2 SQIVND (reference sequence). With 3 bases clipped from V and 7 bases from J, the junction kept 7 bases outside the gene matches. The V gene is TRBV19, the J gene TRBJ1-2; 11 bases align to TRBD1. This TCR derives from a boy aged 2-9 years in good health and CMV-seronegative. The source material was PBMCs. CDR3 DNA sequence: TGTGCCAGTAGTATTTGGACAGGGGGCGTTGTTGGCTACACCTTC. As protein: CASSIWTGGVVGYTF.